A single TCR beta chain is shown here with its context. Its antigen remains unknown. This could be a read error, since a much larger clone is one nucleotide away. The CDR3 is made up of 13 amino acids. V gave up 5 bases and J gave up 12 bases; unmatched junction bases: 8. Germline CDR1 MNHNY, CDR2 SVGAGI (reference sequence). The template was RNA from unsorted bulk tissue. More than 3 cm separated this lung sample from the edge of the tumor. These data belong to a study of tumor and adjacent non-tumor tissue in lung cancer. Notes on the study in general: Compared with tumor, normal lung showed significantly lower TCR diversity.

Three rounds of nested PCR, following a modified ARM-PCR protocol, produced the TCRbeta library. TCRdb independently ran MiXCR on the multiplex PCR reads; one entry per CDR3 protein. The sample includes about 75,000 distinct CDR3 sequences, around 70% of them seen just once. Sequencing used distant non-tumor lung tissue. This chain uses TRBV6-6 with TRBJ2-1, with 9 bases fitting TRBD2. The clonotype comes from a woman between 50 and 59 years old with non-small cell lung cancer. CDR3 loop: CASSPSTSGGQFF. For the CDR3, the DNA is TGTGCCAGCAGTCCATCGACTAGCGGAGGGCAGTTCTTC.